Listed below are T cell receptor beta chains from one sample, sequenced in a study of cytomegalovirus exposure and HLA in healthy donors. Profiling relied on immunoSEQ multiplex PCR, and the TCRdb table lists in-frame clones only, not all of them. The profile shows about 120,000 clones, over 60% of them singletons. Sample: PBMCs. These TCRs come from a man between 35 and 55 years old in good health and CMV-seropositive. Both conserved end residues are part of each CDR3. The D gene is left open where the match is weak. Where a row states a size, it is once, few, many or the class of an expanded clone; other rows omit it.

V: TRBV9; size: -; J: TRBJ1-2; D: -; CDR3: CASSKENYGYTF; DNA: TGTGCCAGCAGCAAGGAGAACTATGGCTACACCTTC
V: TRBV21-1; size: -; J: TRBJ1-1; D: -; CDR3: CASSNSLSPCTEAFF; DNA: TGTGCCAGCAGCAATTCCTTGAGTCCTTGCACTGAAGCTTTCTTT
V: TRBV9; size: few; J: TRBJ2-2; D: -; CDR3: CASRDSLTGELFF; DNA: TGTGCCAGCAGGGACAGCCTGACCGGGGAGCTGTTTTTT
V: TRBV7-2; size: -; J: TRBJ2-3; D: TRBD2; CDR3: CASSSSGGVRTDTQYF; DNA: TGTGCCAGCAGCTCTAGCGGGGGGGTACGCACAGATACGCAGTATTTT
V: TRBV6-5; size: -; J: TRBJ1-1; D: TRBD1; CDR3: CASTQQGSTEAFF; DNA: TGTGCCAGCACCCAACAGGGGAGCACTGAAGCTTTCTTT
V: TRBV29-1; size: -; J: TRBJ2-7; D: TRBD2; CDR3: CSVELAGGIPYEQYF; DNA: TGCAGCGTTGAACTAGCGGGGGGCATACCCTACGAGCAGTACTTC
V: TRBV9; size: -; J: TRBJ2-2; D: TRBD1; CDR3: CASSSQGAVTGELFF; DNA: TGTGCCAGCAGTTCTCAGGGGGCCGTCACCGGGGAGCTGTTTTTT
V: TRBV7-2; size: -; J: TRBJ1-2; D: TRBD1; CDR3: CASSPYDRERNGYTF; DNA: TGTGCCAGCAGCCCGTATGACAGGGAACGCAATGGCTACACCTTC
V: TRBV18; size: -; J: TRBJ1-5; D: -; CDR3: CASSPSQEGQPQHF; DNA: TGTGCCAGCTCCCCTAGTCAAGAGGGTCAGCCCCAGCATTTT
V: TRBV28; size: -; J: TRBJ2-3; D: -; CDR3: CASSPQDIGGDTQYF; DNA: TGTGCCAGCAGCCCCCAGGACATCGGTGGGGATACGCAGTATTTT
V: TRBV27; size: -; J: TRBJ1-2; D: -; CDR3: CASSTGQWAHGYTF; DNA: TGTGCCAGCAGTACAGGACAATGGGCCCATGGCTACACCTTC
V: TRBV19; size: -; J: TRBJ2-3; D: TRBD1; CDR3: CASSSRDRVADTQYF; DNA: TGTGCCAGTAGTTCCCGGGACAGGGTTGCAGATACGCAGTATTTT
V: TRBV29-1; size: many; J: TRBJ2-4; D: -; CDR3: CSVFFPGKNIQYF; DNA: TGCAGCGTCTTTTTTCCGGGGAAGAACATTCAGTACTTC
V: TRBV28; size: -; J: TRBJ2-2; D: TRBD1; CDR3: CASSEGDRNTGELFF; DNA: TGTGCCAGCAGCGAGGGGGACAGAAACACCGGGGAGCTGTTTTTT
V: TRBV1; size: -; J: TRBJ2-7; D: -; CDR3: CTSSQGRGGGYEQYF; DNA: TGCACCAGCAGCCAAGGTAGGGGGGGAGGCTACGAGCAGTACTTC
V: TRBV7-6; size: few; J: TRBJ1-1; D: TRBD1; CDR3: CASSAGTGRMNTEAFF; DNA: TGTGCCAGCAGCGCGGGGACAGGGCGCATGAACACTGAAGCTTTCTTT
V: TRBV7-2; size: -; J: TRBJ2-7; D: -; CDR3: CASSPNWSGYEQYF; DNA: TGTGCCAGCAGCCCGAATTGGTCAGGCTACGAGCAGTACTTC
V: TRBV9; size: -; J: TRBJ1-6; D: TRBD1; CDR3: CASSAGDSYNSPLHF; DNA: TGTGCCAGCAGCGCGGGGGACAGTTATAATTCACCCCTCCACTTT
V: TRBV28; size: -; J: TRBJ1-2; D: -; CDR3: CASSLSPVYYGYTF; DNA: TGTGCCAGCAGTTTATCGCCAGTTTACTATGGCTACACCTTC
V: TRBV23-1; size: -; J: TRBJ2-1; D: TRBD1; CDR3: CASSRGQPEPGEQFF; DNA: TGCGCCAGCAGTAGGGGACAGCCCGAACCGGGGGAGCAGTTCTTC
V: TRBV7-6; size: -; J: TRBJ2-1; D: TRBD2; CDR3: CASSLTGLVGHNEQFF; DNA: TGTGCCAGCAGCTTAACAGGACTAGTTGGCCACAATGAGCAGTTCTTC
V: TRBV7-8; size: -; J: TRBJ1-4; D: -; CDR3: CASSPGGRGLGGLFF; DNA: TGTGCCAGCAGTCCCGGCGGACGGGGTTTGGGGGGACTGTTTTTT
V: TRBV15; size: -; J: TRBJ2-7; D: TRBD1; CDR3: CATSTDRDCSYEQYF; DNA: TGTGCCACCAGCACCGACAGGGATTGCTCCTACGAGCAGTACTTC
V: TRBV6-6; size: -; J: TRBJ1-4; D: -; CDR3: CASSRAGSRNIEKLFF; DNA: TGTGCCAGCAGCAGGGCGGGGAGCAGAAATATTGAAAAACTGTTTTTT
V: TRBV7-9; size: -; J: TRBJ2-7; D: TRBD2; CDR3: CASSLSGVNEQYF; DNA: TGTGCCAGCAGCTTAAGCGGGGTTAACGAGCAGTACTTC
V: TRBV28; size: -; J: TRBJ2-4; D: -; CDR3: CASSFVGLGLQYF; DNA: TGTGCCAGCAGTTTCGTGGGACTGGGACTTCAGTACTTC
V: TRBV18; size: -; J: TRBJ2-1; D: -; CDR3: CASSPVPSGLYNEQFF; DNA: TGTGCCAGCTCGCCAGTACCCTCAGGGCTTTACAATGAGCAGTTCTTC
V: TRBV10-3; size: -; J: TRBJ1-6; D: TRBD1; CDR3: CAIKGTGDNSPLHF; DNA: TGTGCCATCAAAGGGACAGGGGATAATTCACCCCTCCACTTT
V: TRBV11-2; size: -; J: TRBJ2-5; D: TRBD2; CDR3: CASSVPGGSQYF; DNA: TGTGCCAGCAGCGTACCGGGGGGGAGCCAGTACTTC
V: TRBV16; size: -; J: TRBJ1-6; D: TRBD1; CDR3: CASSLQTGPNSPLHF; DNA: TGTGCCAGCAGCCTCCAGACAGGGCCTAATTCACCCCTCCACTTT
V: TRBV19; size: -; J: TRBJ1-6; D: TRBD1; CDR3: CASATTGGHSPLHF; DNA: TGTGCCAGCGCAACTACAGGGGGCCACTCACCCCTCCACTTT
V: TRBV5-1; size: -; J: TRBJ2-3; D: TRBD2; CDR3: CASSVTSGHADTQYF; DNA: TGCGCCAGCAGCGTGACTAGCGGTCATGCAGATACGCAGTATTTT
V: TRBV6-5; size: -; J: TRBJ1-1; D: -; CDR3: CATDESEGSGAEAFF; DNA: TGTGCCACCGATGAGAGTGAGGGCAGCGGGGCTGAAGCTTTCTTT
V: TRBV19; size: -; J: TRBJ1-2; D: TRBD1; CDR3: CASSILEGALSGYGYTF; DNA: TGTGCCAGTAGTATATTGGAGGGGGCCCTTAGCGGCTATGGCTACACCTTC
V: TRBV7-2; size: -; J: TRBJ1-5; D: TRBD1; CDR3: CASSSDRGARRQHF; DNA: TGTGCCAGCAGCTCGGACAGGGGGGCCCGGCGCCAGCATTTT
V: TRBV19; size: few; J: TRBJ2-7; D: TRBD2; CDR3: CASSIDTGLAAYEQYF; DNA: TGTGCCAGTAGTATAGACACAGGACTAGCAGCCTACGAGCAGTACTTC
V: TRBV4-2; size: -; J: TRBJ2-5; D: TRBD1; CDR3: CASSQRTGDQETQYF; DNA: TGTGCCAGCAGCCAAAGGACAGGGGACCAAGAGACCCAGTACTTC
V: TRBV5-1; size: -; J: TRBJ2-7; D: TRBD2; CDR3: CASSLVAGRDYEQYF; DNA: TGCGCCAGCAGCTTGGTAGCGGGAAGGGACTACGAGCAGTACTTC
V: TRBV4-3; size: few; J: TRBJ2-3; D: TRBD2; CDR3: CASSQAPGLDTDTQYF; DNA: TGCGCCAGCAGCCAAGCGCCGGGACTAGATACAGATACGCAGTATTTT
V: TRBV27; size: -; J: TRBJ2-1; D: -; CDR3: CASNPLDKPGPFF; DNA: TGTGCCAGCAACCCCTTGGACAAACCAGGCCCGTTCTTC
V: TRBV27; size: -; J: TRBJ2-7; D: -; CDR3: CASIVVQYF; DNA: TGTGCCAGCATCGTAGTGCAGTACTTC
V: TRBV2; size: -; J: TRBJ1-1; D: -; CDR3: CASMRQENTEAFF; DNA: TGTGCCAGCATGCGACAGGAAAACACTGAAGCTTTCTTT
V: TRBV5-1; size: -; J: TRBJ2-1; D: -; CDR3: CASSQKKTGMRSYNEQFF; DNA: TGCGCCAGCAGCCAAAAAAAAACAGGAATGAGATCCTACAATGAGCAGTTCTTC
V: TRBV18; size: -; J: TRBJ2-7; D: TRBD1; CDR3: CASSPQGQGRHEQYF; DNA: TGTGCCAGCTCACCCCAGGGACAGGGCAGGCACGAGCAGTACTTC
V: TRBV5-1; size: once; J: TRBJ2-5; D: TRBD1; CDR3: CASSLGTGVRETQYF; DNA: TGCGCCAGCAGCTTGGGCACAGGGGTCAGAGAGACCCAGTACTTC
V: TRBV4-1; size: -; J: TRBJ2-4; D: -; CDR3: CASSQDPTEIAKNIQYF; DNA: TGCGCCAGCAGCCAAGATCCGACAGAGATAGCCAAAAACATTCAGTACTTC
V: TRBV6-5; size: -; J: TRBJ2-7; D: -; CDR3: CASSYGQSYEQYF; DNA: TGTGCCAGCAGTTACGGCCAAAGCTACGAGCAGTACTTC
V: TRBV5-1; size: -; J: TRBJ2-5; D: -; CDR3: CASSGGVQETQYF; DNA: TGCGCCAGCAGCGGCGGGGTACAAGAGACCCAGTACTTC
V: TRBV11-2; size: once; J: TRBJ2-7; D: -; CDR3: CASSLDRGREQYF; DNA: TGTGCCAGCAGCTTAGATAGGGGAAGGGAGCAGTACTTC
V: TRBV15; size: once; J: TRBJ1-1; D: -; CDR3: CATSSRQNTEAFF; DNA: TGTGCCACCAGCAGCCGACAGAACACTGAAGCTTTCTTT
V: TRBV9; size: -; J: TRBJ1-1; D: TRBD1; CDR3: CASSAGTVNTEAFF; DNA: TGTGCCAGCAGCGCCGGGACAGTGAACACTGAAGCTTTCTTT
V: TRBV19; size: -; J: TRBJ1-2; D: TRBD1; CDR3: CASTQDRASYGYTF; DNA: TGTGCCAGTACCCAGGACAGGGCTTCTTATGGCTACACCTTC
V: TRBV7-2; size: -; J: TRBJ2-7; D: TRBD2; CDR3: CASSLWGSGGAYEQYF; DNA: TGTGCCAGCAGCTTATGGGGAAGCGGGGGGGCCTACGAGCAGTACTTC
V: TRBV20-1; size: -; J: TRBJ2-5; D: -; CDR3: CSAMEETQYF; DNA: TGCAGTGCTATGGAGGAGACCCAGTACTTC